The rows below give T cell receptor beta chains drawn from one sample of a study of blood T cell repertoires in COVID-19. The data were produced by immunoSEQ multiplex PCR, yet TCRdb's version contains in-frame clones alone and is incomplete. The table has 150,000 to 200,000 clones, 80% to 85% seen once. Sequencing was carried out using peripheral blood. Receptors originate from a woman aged 65 to 85 with COVID-19, enrolled during active disease. The CDR3 runs from the conserved cysteine through the conserved F or W. The order of the fields is V gene, J gene, clone size, D gene, CDR3 protein, CDR3 DNA. A D gene is named only where the DNA matches it firmly. Expanded clones are given a class, and other clones once, few, many or no size at all.

>TRBV10-3|TRBJ2-1|NA|TRBD1
CAISGAWGQLGNEQFF
TGTGCCATCAGTGGTGCGTGGGGACAGCTTGGCAATGAGCAGTTCTTC
>TRBV18|TRBJ1-5|few|NA
CASSHSSPGGIQPQHF
TGTGCCAGCTCACACTCTTCACCCGGAGGTATTCAGCCCCAGCATTTT
>TRBV9|TRBJ2-3|NA|NA
CASSVGSRHTDTQYF
TGTGCCAGCAGCGTAGGCAGTAGACACACAGATACGCAGTATTTT
>TRBV11-3|TRBJ2-5|NA|NA
CASSPAGRVGETQYF
TGTGCCAGCAGCCCCGCAGGGCGAGTGGGAGAGACCCAGTACTTC
>TRBV12-3/TRBV12-4|TRBJ1-5|once|TRBD1
CASSLAGGQPQHF
TGTGCCAGCAGTTTAGCAGGGGGCCAGCCCCAGCATTTT
>TRBV5-1|TRBJ2-3|NA|TRBD2
CASSSTPGLAKDTQYF
TGCGCCAGCAGCTCGACTCCGGGACTAGCAAAAGATACGCAGTATTTT
>TRBV10-3|TRBJ2-1|NA|NA
CAISERGGTNEQFF
TGTGCCATCAGTGAGAGGGGGGGGACGAATGAGCAGTTCTTC
>TRBV3-1/TRBV3-2|TRBJ2-3|NA|NA
CASSQGTFPGTDTQYF
TGTGCCAGCAGCCAAGGGACATTTCCCGGAACGGATACGCAGTATTTT
>TRBV18|TRBJ1-2|medium-sized|NA
CASSPEGRGYGYTF
TGTGCCAGCTCCCCGGAGGGTCGCGGCTATGGCTACACCTTC
>TRBV5-4|TRBJ1-1|NA|NA
CASSQDRNTEAFF
TGTGCCAGCAGCCAGGACAGAAACACTGAAGCTTTCTTT
>TRBV5-1|TRBJ1-2|once|NA
CASSDGRTTYGYTF
TGCGCCAGCAGCGACGGGCGGACTACCTATGGCTACACCTTC
>TRBV9|TRBJ2-1|NA|TRBD1
CASSGGLAGEQFF
TGTGCCAGTTCAGGGGGCCTCGCTGGCGAGCAGTTCTTC
>TRBV15|TRBJ1-5|NA|NA
CATSRPPGEPQHF
TGTGCCACCAGCAGACCCCCCGGGGAGCCCCAGCATTTT
>TRBV30|TRBJ2-3|NA|TRBD2
CAWSRSSGRTDTQYF
TGTGCCTGGAGTAGATCTAGCGGGAGGACAGATACGCAGTATTTT
>TRBV6-5|TRBJ1-6|NA|NA
CASRTDSANSPLHF
TGTGCCAGCAGAACGGACAGTGCTAATTCACCCCTCCACTTT
>TRBV6-5|TRBJ1-2|NA|NA
CASRDSGLGDYGYTF
TGTGCCAGCAGGGATTCGGGACTAGGGGACTATGGCTACACCTTC
>TRBV30|TRBJ1-1|NA|NA
CASKAWTVNTEAFF
TGTGCCTCCAAAGCCTGGACAGTGAACACTGAAGCTTTCTTT
>TRBV28|TRBJ1-3|NA|TRBD1
CASSPGQAGNTIYF
TGTGCCAGCAGTCCTGGACAGGCTGGAAACACCATATATTTT
>TRBV27|TRBJ2-3|NA|NA
CASSFSEGDTQYF
TGTGCCAGCAGTTTCTCAGAGGGAGATACGCAGTATTTT
>TRBV27|TRBJ2-1|NA|TRBD2
CASSLSGTNTYNEQFF
TGTGCCAGCAGTTTATCGGGGACTAATACCTACAATGAGCAGTTCTTC
>TRBV29-1|TRBJ1-2|once|TRBD1
CSAAAGGLYGYTF
TGCAGCGCCGCGGCAGGGGGCCTCTATGGCTACACCTTC
>TRBV5-1|TRBJ2-7|NA|TRBD2
CASSPDPSGTYYEQYF
TGCGCCAGCAGCCCCGACCCGAGCGGGACCTACTACGAGCAGTACTTC
>TRBV28|TRBJ1-2|NA|NA
CASRYVEGVPANYGYTF
TGTGCCAGCCGTTATGTGGAAGGGGTCCCTGCTAACTATGGCTACACCTTC
>TRBV2|TRBJ2-5|NA|TRBD2
CASSGGTSGGETQYF
TGTGCCAGCAGTGGTGGGACTAGCGGGGGAGAGACCCAGTACTTC
>TRBV2|TRBJ1-5|NA|NA
CASKSASGQPQHF
TGTGCCAGCAAGTCAGCGTCCGGACAGCCCCAGCATTTT
>TRBV19|TRBJ2-1|NA|NA
CASSSGTPSDEQFF
TGTGCCAGTAGTAGCGGGACTCCTTCGGATGAGCAGTTCTTC
>TRBV7-9|TRBJ2-3|NA|NA
CASSYIPGTSTDTQYF
TGTGCCAGCAGCTACATCCCGGGGACTAGCACAGATACGCAGTATTTT
>TRBV3-1/TRBV3-2|TRBJ2-1|NA|TRBD2
CASSPGAGVGEQFF
TGTGCCAGCAGCCCCGGCGCGGGAGTAGGTGAGCAGTTCTTC
>TRBV7-9|TRBJ2-1|NA|TRBD2
CASSGTSGYNEQFF
TGTGCCAGCAGCGGGACTAGCGGCTACAATGAGCAGTTCTTC
>TRBV5-4|TRBJ1-1|NA|NA
CASSLMGLEMAFF
TGTGCCAGCAGCTTGATGGGCTTGGAAATGGCTTTCTTT
>TRBV7-8|TRBJ2-5|NA|TRBD1
CASSGQGVQTQYF
TGTGCCAGCAGCGGACAGGGTGTCCAGACCCAGTACTTC
>TRBV28|TRBJ1-1|NA|NA
CASSLQGKGHEAFF
TGTGCCAGCAGTTTACAGGGAAAGGGGCATGAAGCTTTCTTT
>TRBV7-3|TRBJ1-1|once|NA
CASSLRENTEAFF
TGTGCCAGCAGCTTGAGAGAGAACACTGAAGCTTTCTTT
>TRBV27|TRBJ1-1|few|NA
CASSSTGTDTEAFF
TGTGCCAGCAGTTCAACAGGTACGGACACTGAAGCTTTCTTT
>TRBV30|TRBJ1-2|NA|TRBD1
CAWSHWGQGNYGYTF
TGTGCCTGGAGTCATTGGGGACAGGGGAATTATGGCTACACCTTC
>TRBV6-1|TRBJ1-3|NA|NA
CASSDTGVAGNTIYF
TGTGCCAGCAGTGACACGGGGGTCGCTGGAAACACCATATATTTT
>TRBV29-1|TRBJ2-1|few|NA
CSVGLWASSYNEQFF
TGCAGCGTTGGGCTCTGGGCCAGCTCCTACAATGAGCAGTTCTTC
>TRBV6-2/TRBV6-3|TRBJ2-7|NA|TRBD1
CASSYSLGQESIYEQYF
TGTGCCAGCAGTTACTCTCTTGGACAGGAATCGATCTACGAGCAGTACTTC
>TRBV19|TRBJ1-1|once|NA
CASSIGAPDTEAFF
TGTGCCAGTAGTATAGGGGCGCCGGACACTGAAGCTTTCTTT
>TRBV4-2|TRBJ2-6|NA|NA
CASSQGGAGANVLTF
TGTGCCAGCAGCCAAGGGGGGGCTGGGGCCAACGTCCTGACTTTC
>TRBV6-1|TRBJ1-2|once|NA
CASSEQVNSFYGYTF
TGTGCCAGCAGTGAACAAGTCAACAGTTTCTATGGCTACACCTTC
>TRBV7-3|TRBJ2-3|NA|NA
CASSLNLADTQYF
TGTGCCAGCAGCTTAAACCTAGCAGATACGCAGTATTTT
>TRBV5-6|TRBJ1-2|NA|TRBD1
CARSWGTGGSGYTF
TGTGCCCGCAGTTGGGGGACAGGGGGCAGCGGCTACACCTTC
>TRBV5-5|TRBJ1-6|NA|TRBD1
CASNQWDSPRSLHF
TGTGCCAGCAACCAATGGGACAGCCCAAGGTCCCTCCACTTT
>TRBV2|TRBJ1-2|NA|NA
CASSDRVSSYGYTF
TGTGCCAGCAGTGACAGGGTGAGCTCTTATGGCTACACCTTC